A selection of T cell receptor beta chains follows, all from one sample in a study of blood T cell repertoires in COVID-19. Clones were sequenced by immunoSEQ multiplex PCR, and TCRdb holds only the in-frame ones, with some missing. Here the sample spans 300,000 or so clones, about 91% being singletons. The sequencing input was peripheral blood. Receptors originate from a woman aged 25 to 39 who had recovered from COVID-19. Each CDR3 is given with its conserved first and last residue. A D gene is named only where the DNA matches it firmly. Some rows have no size entry. The others give once, few or many, or a class for an expanded clone.

j_call d_call clone_size v_call cdr3_length cdr3_aa cdr3_nt
TRBJ1-5 NA NA TRBV12-3/TRBV12-4 13 CASRRTEGQPQHF TGTGCCAGCAGGAGGACAGAGGGTCAGCCCCAGCATTTT
TRBJ1-2 TRBD1 NA TRBV7-9 13 CASSWDRDYGYTF TGTGCCAGCAGCTGGGACAGGGACTATGGCTACACCTTC
TRBJ2-2 TRBD2 NA TRBV5-1 13 CASSPGGAGELFF TGCGCCAGCAGCCCCGGGGGGGCCGGGGAGCTGTTTTTT
TRBJ1-1 TRBD1 NA TRBV3-1/TRBV3-2 16 CASSLKTGAMNTEAFF TGTGCCAGCAGCCTCAAGACAGGGGCCATGAACACTGAAGCTTTCTTT
TRBJ1-1 NA once TRBV19 14 CASSIDWGDTEAFF TGTGCCAGTAGTATAGATTGGGGAGACACTGAAGCTTTCTTT
TRBJ1-6 NA NA TRBV11-2 18 CASSLAPFGPGGLPPLHF TGTGCCAGCAGCTTAGCACCGTTTGGGCCCGGGGGGCTCCCGCCCCTCCACTTT
TRBJ1-1 NA NA TRBV19 17 CASSIGQMLIMNTEAFF TGTGCCAGTAGTATTGGACAGATGCTAATCATGAACACTGAAGCTTTCTTT
TRBJ2-3 TRBD2 NA TRBV27 18 CASSLFGRGGLGADTQYF TGTGCCAGCAGTTTATTCGGGCGGGGGGGCCTTGGAGCAGATACGCAGTATTTT
TRBJ1-4 TRBD1 NA TRBV6-5 14 CASSRGTESEKLFF TGTGCCAGCAGCCGCGGGACAGAGAGTGAAAAACTGTTTTTT
TRBJ2-3 TRBD1 NA TRBV28 16 CASRTGHEASTDTQYF TGTGCCAGCAGGACAGGGCATGAAGCTAGCACAGATACGCAGTATTTT
TRBJ1-4 NA NA TRBV10-3 14 CAISESSGGGKLFF TGTGCCATCAGTGAGTCGTCCGGGGGTGGGAAACTGTTTTTT
TRBJ2-1 TRBD1 once TRBV4-1 15 CASSQGTGSYNEQFF TGCGCCAGCAGCCAGGGGACAGGTTCCTACAATGAGCAGTTCTTC
TRBJ1-5 NA NA TRBV7-9 15 CASSSTDYSNQPQHF TGTGCCAGCAGCTCGACAGATTATAGCAATCAGCCCCAGCATTTT
TRBJ1-2 NA NA TRBV7-2 13 CASSFLTLYGYTF TGTGCCAGCAGCTTTCTGACACTCTATGGCTACACCTTC
TRBJ2-5 NA NA TRBV5-5 13 CASSPGQQETQYF TGTGCCAGCAGCCCAGGACAGCAAGAGACCCAGTACTTC
TRBJ1-5 NA NA TRBV7-2 15 CASSLSPGPHQPQHF TGTGCCAGCAGCTTAAGTCCAGGGCCACATCAGCCCCAGCATTTT
TRBJ2-1 TRBD1 NA TRBV7-8 16 CASSLIGTGAYNEQFF TGTGCCAGCAGCTTAATCGGGACAGGGGCCTACAATGAGCAGTTCTTC
TRBJ1-2 TRBD1 NA TRBV19 15 CASSVEPGQNYGYTF TGTGCCAGTAGTGTCGAACCGGGACAGAACTATGGCTACACCTTC
TRBJ1-1 NA NA TRBV19 13 CASSITVNTEAFF TGTGCCAGTAGTATAACGGTGAACACTGAAGCTTTCTTT
TRBJ2-3 NA NA TRBV5-1 16 CASSLAGGASTDTQYF TGCGCCAGCAGCTTGGCTGGCGGGGCTAGCACAGATACGCAGTATTTT
TRBJ2-2 TRBD2 NA TRBV4-2 16 CASSRTTSGVDGELFF TGTGCCAGCAGCCGCACGACTAGCGGGGTGGACGGGGAGCTGTTTTTT
TRBJ1-2 TRBD1 few TRBV5-4 16 CASSLAAGQGAYGYTF TGTGCCAGCAGCTTGGCGGCAGGACAGGGGGCCTATGGCTACACCTTC
TRBJ1-6 NA few TRBV9 14 CASSSRTGYSPLHF TGTGCCAGCAGCTCTCGGACGGGATATTCACCCCTCCACTTT
TRBJ2-5 NA NA TRBV7-9 15 CASALRDIGRETQYF TGTGCCAGCGCTTTACGGGACATCGGACGAGAGACCCAGTACTTC
TRBJ1-5 TRBD1 NA TRBV24-1 16 CATSDPKTGNNQPQHF TGTGCCACCAGTGACCCAAAGACAGGGAACAATCAGCCCCAGCATTTT
TRBJ2-2 TRBD1 few TRBV28 16 CASSPSGQGNTGELFF TGTGCCAGCAGCCCCTCGGGACAGGGAAACACCGGGGAGCTGTTTTTT
TRBJ2-7 NA NA TRBV4-3 16 CASSQDWGPSIYEQYF TGCGCCAGCAGCCAAGATTGGGGGCCCTCTATCTACGAGCAGTACTTC
TRBJ1-3 NA NA TRBV4-1 18 CASSQDTGSTLGGNTIYF TGCGCCAGCAGCCAAGATACTGGATCGACACTAGGCGGAAACACCATATATTTT
TRBJ1-5 NA NA TRBV28 15 CASSITGSGGQPQHF TGTGCCAGCAGTATCACAGGATCCGGGGGTCAGCCCCAGCATTTT
TRBJ1-2 NA NA TRBV3-1/TRBV3-2 12 CASSQQFDGYTF TGTGCCAGCAGCCAACAGTTCGATGGCTACACCTTC
TRBJ1-5 NA NA TRBV19 14 CASSMRGQYQPQHF TGTGCCAGTAGTATGCGGGGTCAATATCAGCCCCAGCATTTT
TRBJ1-1 NA NA TRBV4-1 16 CASSQGTARMNTEAFF TGCGCCAGCAGCCAAGGGACAGCCAGAATGAACACTGAAGCTTTCTTT
TRBJ2-4 TRBD1 NA TRBV6-1 15 CASSEGSGKGQKQYF TGTGCCAGCAGTGAAGGGAGCGGAAAGGGACAGAAACAGTACTTC
TRBJ2-7 NA NA TRBV3-1/TRBV3-2 16 CASSQDTAGRYYEQYF TGTGCCAGCAGCCAAGATACGGCGGGGCGATACTACGAGCAGTACTTC
TRBJ1-2 NA NA TRBV9 14 CASSVETGIYGYTF TGTGCCAGCAGCGTAGAAACAGGGATCTATGGCTACACCTTC
TRBJ1-5 NA NA TRBV19 13 CASRDSSNQPQHF TGTGCCAGTAGGGACAGTAGCAATCAGCCCCAGCATTTT
TRBJ1-1 NA NA TRBV7-2 13 CASSLDARTEAFF TGTGCCAGCAGCTTAGACGCGCGAACTGAAGCTTTCTTT
TRBJ1-5 NA NA TRBV6-6 15 CASRDTDFGNQPQHF TGTGCCAGCAGAGACACAGATTTTGGCAATCAGCCCCAGCATTTT
TRBJ1-5 TRBD1 NA TRBV5-6 15 CASSPAGGYNQPQHF TGTGCCAGCAGCCCCGCAGGGGGCTACAATCAGCCCCAGCATTTT
TRBJ2-1 TRBD2 NA TRBV6-6 16 CASRSSGGGSYNEQFF TGTGCCAGCAGGTCTAGCGGGGGGGGATCCTACAATGAGCAGTTCTTC
TRBJ1-1 NA NA TRBV28 13 CASSIYVNTEAFF TGTGCCAGCAGTATCTACGTTAACACTGAAGCTTTCTTT
TRBJ1-2 NA NA TRBV30 13 CAWLTGTDYGYTF TGTGCCTGGCTCACCGGGACTGACTATGGCTACACCTTC
TRBJ1-5 NA once TRBV7-2 15 CASSSQQGINQPQHF TGTGCCAGCAGCTCCCAACAGGGAATCAATCAGCCCCAGCATTTT
TRBJ2-7 NA once TRBV6-5 16 CASSYSKGLASYEQYF TGTGCCAGCAGTTACTCGAAAGGACTCGCCTCCTACGAGCAGTACTTC
TRBJ2-3 NA NA TRBV5-4 13 CASSGREGGTQYF TGTGCCAGCAGCGGGCGTGAGGGGGGGACGCAGTATTTT
TRBJ1-2 NA NA TRBV5-1 14 CASSFRDTLGGYTF TGCGCCAGCAGCTTCCGGGACACCCTTGGGGGCTACACCTTC
TRBJ1-6 TRBD1 NA TRBV6-2/TRBV6-3 18 CASSYSTTGTYYNSPLHF TGTGCCAGCAGTTACTCGACGACAGGGACCTACTATAATTCACCCCTCCACTTT
TRBJ2-7 TRBD2 NA TRBV12-3/TRBV12-4 13 CASSGTNDYEQYF TGTGCCAGCTCCGGGACTAATGACTACGAGCAGTACTTC
TRBJ1-1 NA NA TRBV2 13 CASSLGPNTEAFF TGTGCCAGCAGCCTTGGGCCAAACACTGAAGCTTTCTTT
TRBJ1-1 NA once TRBV28 12 CASSFGGTEAFF TGTGCCAGCAGTTTCGGGGGAACTGAAGCTTTCTTT
TRBJ2-5 NA once TRBV28 14 CASSLVTGQETQYF TGTGCCAGCAGCCTAGTGACGGGCCAAGAGACCCAGTACTTC
TRBJ2-7 TRBD2 NA TRBV9 15 CASSVGTSGVYEQYF TGTGCCAGCAGCGTAGGTACTAGCGGAGTCTACGAGCAGTACTTC